A single sample is the source of the 8 T cell receptor beta chains below, sequenced in a study of immune evolution from preneoplasia to lung adenocarcinoma. The protocol was immunoSEQ multiplex PCR, while the TCRdb copy is restricted to in-frame clones and leaves out a portion. The sample records 6,000 to 8,000 clones, around three quarters being singletons. Sequencing was performed on FFPE invasive lung adenocarcinoma tissue. Receptors originate from a person aged 40-50 years with lung adenocarcinoma.

V is TRBV27 and J is TRBJ2-5; D remains ambiguous. The germline V and J ends were trimmed by 6 bases and 1 base, with 12 bases remaining between them. There are 14 residues in the CDR3. Per the germline V gene, CDR1 is MNHEY and CDR2 is SMNVEV (reference sequence). As DNA, the CDR3 is TGTGCCAGCAGCTTTGTGGGCAGCCAAGAGACCCAGTACTTC. Encoded protein: CASSFVGSQETQYF.

This chain connects TRBV2 to TRBJ2-1, with 9 bases that match TRBD2. The junction had 3 bases not matched to a gene; V was cut back by 4 bases and J by 2 bases. Germline V lookup: CDR1 SNHLY, CDR2 FYNNEI. The CDR3 extends over 15 amino acids. CDR3 residues: CASSGTSETYNEQFF. The CDR3 region has the DNA TGTGCCAGCAGTGGGACTAGCGAGACCTACAATGAGCAGTTCTTC.

The chain has TRBV5-6 and TRBJ1-3; D unresolved. Trimming stripped 0 bases from V and 3 bases from J, with 4 bases between. CDR1 SGHDT and CDR2 YYEEEE come from the germline V gene. The CDR3 contains 13 residues. The CDR3 loop reads CASSLVVGNTIYF. Here the CDR3 DNA reads TGTGCCAGCAGCTTGGTCGTTGGAAACACCATATATTTT. Together with reference TRBV5-6 and TRBJ1-3, the CDR3 gives the full variable domain: DAGVTQSPTHLIKTRGQQVTLRCSPKSGHDTVSWYQQALGQGPQFIFQYYEEEERQRGNFPDRFSGHQFPNYSSELNVNALLLGDSALYLCASSLVVGNTIYFGEGSWLTVV.

The chain couples TRBV18 to TRBJ2-3; the D is unclear. The CDR3 is made up of 14 amino acids. V was pared by 3 bases and J by 4 bases, with 11 bases between. Germline assignment: CDR1 KGHSH and CDR2 LQKENI. The CDR3 here is CASSPHRYADTQYF. The CDR3 DNA reads TGTGCCAGCTCACCCCACCGCTACGCAGATACGCAGTATTTT.

The J gene is TRBJ2-5, the V gene TRBV11-2; possible D gene TRBD1, 6 bases. Trimming took off 7 bases at V and 4 bases at J, with 19 bases between the two ends. Per the germline V gene, CDR1 is SGHAT and CDR2 is FQNNGV. The CDR3 consists of 15 residues. DNA for the CDR3: TGTGCCAGCACCTCAACGCCAGGGGTCGGAGAGACCCAGTACTTC. It codes for CASTSTPGVGETQYF.

This clone was detected only once. The rearrangement uses TRBV11-2 and TRBJ1-3; D uncertain. V lost 2 bases to trimming and J lost 0 bases, with 8 bases between them. Germline lookup yields CDR1 SGHAT and CDR2 FQNNGV. The CDR3 extends over 15 amino acids. The CDR3 sequence: CASSLYWDSGNTIYF. CDR3 DNA: TGTGCCAGCAGCTTATATTGGGACTCTGGAAACACCATATATTTT. Combining the CDR3 with reference TRBV11-2 and TRBJ1-3 gives the whole variable domain EAGVAQSPRYKIIEKRQSVAFWCNPISGHATLYWYQQILGQGPKLLIQFQNNGVVDDSQLPKDRFSAERLKGVDSTLKIQPAKLEDSAVYLCASSLYWDSGNTIYFGEGSWLTVV.

The J gene is TRBJ2-1, the V gene TRBV19, with no clear D. CDR1 and CDR2 (germline): LNHDA, SQIVND (reference sequence). The CDR3 spans 15 residues. The germline V and J ends were trimmed by 10 bases and 0 bases, with 16 bases remaining between them. This chain's CDR3 is CATQWQESSYNEQFF. The CDR3 region has the DNA TGTGCCACCCAGTGGCAGGAGAGCTCCTACAATGAGCAGTTCTTC.

CDR3 DNA: TGTGCCAGTAGCTCCCGGGCGCGGAGTAATAATTCACCCCTCCACTTT. Translation gives CASSSRARSNNSPLHF. The V and J genes are TRBV19 and TRBJ1-6; no clear D gene. The CDR3 consists of 16 residues. V was shortened by 6 bases and J by 5 bases, with 17 bases between the two germline ends. Germline V gives CDR1 LNHDA, CDR2 SQIVND (reference sequence).